This TCR beta chain was sequenced in a study of vaccination and CD4 T cells after COVID-19. This clonotype was counted between two and nine times. Antigen unknown. Treatment given: approximately 11-day PBMC culture with coronavirus spike peptide pools or control peptides (ViraFEST assay). CD4+ T lymphocytes from the unexposed donor were collected before the COVID-19 pandemic (2011-2018). Peptide pool stimulation in ViraFEST expanded antigen-specific T cells, whose TCRs were then sequenced. Wells contained under 2.5 million PBMCs each, and these were cultured with around 10 IU/ml IL-2 and approximately 9.5 ug/ml peptide pools. This CDR3 has 15 residues. CDR1 is MNHNS and CDR2 is SASEGT in the germline V gene. V gave up 6 bases and J gave up 3 bases, with 14 bases separating them. An Oncomine TCR Beta short-read assay was used to sequence the DNA from cultured CD4+ T cells. Cultures of CD4+ T cells served as the source for extracting genomic DNA. TCRdb re-called the PCR reads with MiXCR, one entry per CDR3 protein. The sample holds fewer than 12,000 distinct CDR3 sequences, about 29% seen once.

The sequenced sample was CD4+ T cells from blood, cultured in vitro. This TCR derives from a human donor in good health. The V call is TRBV6-1, the J call TRBJ2-2, with TRBD2 as a possible D gene (6 bases). DNA of the CDR3: TGTGCCAGCAGGGAGGGACTCTCCCACACCGGGGAGCTGTTTTTT. Its protein product is CASREGLSHTGELFF.